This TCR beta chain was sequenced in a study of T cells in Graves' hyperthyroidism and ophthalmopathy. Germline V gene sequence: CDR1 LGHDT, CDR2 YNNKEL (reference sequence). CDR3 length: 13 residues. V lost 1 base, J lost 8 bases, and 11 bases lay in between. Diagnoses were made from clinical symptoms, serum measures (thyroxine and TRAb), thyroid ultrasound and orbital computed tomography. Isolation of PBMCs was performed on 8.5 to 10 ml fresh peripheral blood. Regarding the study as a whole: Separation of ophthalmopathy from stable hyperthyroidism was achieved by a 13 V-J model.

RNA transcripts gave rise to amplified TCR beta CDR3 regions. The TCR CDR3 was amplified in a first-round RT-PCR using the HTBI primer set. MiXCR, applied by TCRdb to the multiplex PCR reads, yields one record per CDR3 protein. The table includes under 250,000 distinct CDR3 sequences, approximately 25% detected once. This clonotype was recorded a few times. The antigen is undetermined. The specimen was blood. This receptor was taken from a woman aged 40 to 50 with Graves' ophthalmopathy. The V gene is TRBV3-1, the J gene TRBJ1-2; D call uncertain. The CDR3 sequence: CASSQVGGSGYTF. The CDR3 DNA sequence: TGTGCCAGCAGCCAAGTTGGAGGGAGCGGCTACACCTTC.